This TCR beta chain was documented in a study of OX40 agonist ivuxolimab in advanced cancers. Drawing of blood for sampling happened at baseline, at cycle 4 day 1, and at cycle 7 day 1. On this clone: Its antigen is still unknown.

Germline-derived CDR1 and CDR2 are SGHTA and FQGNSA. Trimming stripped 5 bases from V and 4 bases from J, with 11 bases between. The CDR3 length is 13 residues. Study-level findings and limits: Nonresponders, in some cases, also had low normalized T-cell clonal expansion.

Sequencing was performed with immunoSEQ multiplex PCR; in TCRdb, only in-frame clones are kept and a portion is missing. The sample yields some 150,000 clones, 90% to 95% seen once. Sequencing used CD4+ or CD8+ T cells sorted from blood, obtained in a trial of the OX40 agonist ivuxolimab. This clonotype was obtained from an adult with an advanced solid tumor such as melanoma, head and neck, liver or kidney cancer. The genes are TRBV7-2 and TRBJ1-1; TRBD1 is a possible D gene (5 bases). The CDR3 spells CASSPQRGTEAFF. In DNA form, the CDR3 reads TGTGCCAGCAGCCCCCAAAGGGGCACTGAAGCTTTCTTT.